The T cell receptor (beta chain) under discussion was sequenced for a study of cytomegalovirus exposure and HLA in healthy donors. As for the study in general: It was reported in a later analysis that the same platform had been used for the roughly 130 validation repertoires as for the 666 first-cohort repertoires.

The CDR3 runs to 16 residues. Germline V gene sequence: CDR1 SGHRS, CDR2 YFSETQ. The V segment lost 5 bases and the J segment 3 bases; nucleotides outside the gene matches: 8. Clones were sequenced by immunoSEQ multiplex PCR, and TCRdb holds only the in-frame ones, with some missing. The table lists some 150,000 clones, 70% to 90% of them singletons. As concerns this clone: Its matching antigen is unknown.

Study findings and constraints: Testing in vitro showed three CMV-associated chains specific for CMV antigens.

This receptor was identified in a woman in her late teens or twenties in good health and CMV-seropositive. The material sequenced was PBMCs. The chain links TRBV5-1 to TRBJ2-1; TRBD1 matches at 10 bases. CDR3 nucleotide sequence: TGCGCCAGCAGGGAGAGACAGGGGGCGAACTACAATGAGCAGTTCTTC. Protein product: CASRERQGANYNEQFF.